These T cell receptor beta chains were read from a single sample in a study of T cell changes during pregnancy in multiple sclerosis. Clones were sequenced by immunoSEQ multiplex PCR, and TCRdb holds only the in-frame ones, with some missing. The sample has nearly 70,000 clones, around 90% seen once. This material consisted of peripheral blood, taken in the second trimester of pregnancy. The origin of the receptors is a female donor in good health, enrolled as a control in a pregnancy study. CDR3s include the opening cysteine and the closing phenylalanine or tryptophan. A D gene is named only where the DNA matches it firmly. The size field is filled for only some rows; it gives once, few, many or a size class.

CDR3 protein	CDR3 DNA	J gene	V gene	clone size	D gene
CASSPLAGGGAADTQYF	TGTGCCAGTAGCCCTCTAGCGGGAGGCGGGGCGGCAGATACGCAGTATTTT	TRBJ2-3	TRBV19	.	TRBD2
CASSLWDKTNTEAFF	TGTGCCAGCAGCTTGTGGGACAAAACGAACACTGAAGCTTTCTTT	TRBJ1-1	TRBV7-9	.	.
CASSFGDSSYEQYF	TGTGCCAGCAGCTTTGGGGACAGCTCCTACGAGCAGTACTTC	TRBJ2-7	TRBV5-6	.	TRBD1
CASSRRESSYNEQFF	TGTGCCAGTAGTAGGCGGGAGAGCTCCTACAATGAGCAGTTCTTC	TRBJ2-1	TRBV19	.	TRBD2
CASLAEGAGVRETQYF	TGTGCCAGCTTGGCAGAAGGGGCTGGGGTAAGAGAGACCCAGTACTTC	TRBJ2-5	TRBV27	.	.
CASSLAPGQGSQPQHF	TGTGCCAGCAGCTTAGCCCCAGGACAGGGATCACAGCCCCAGCATTTT	TRBJ1-5	TRBV7-2	.	TRBD1
CASSIAVGELFF	TGTGCCAGTAGTATAGCAGTCGGGGAGCTGTTTTTT	TRBJ2-2	TRBV19	.	.
CASSLEVEDEQFF	TGCGCCAGCAGCTTGGAAGTAGAGGATGAGCAGTTCTTC	TRBJ2-1	TRBV5-1	once	.
CASGVGANVLTF	TGTGCCTCAGGGGTCGGGGCCAACGTCCTGACTTTC	TRBJ2-6	TRBV28	.	.
CASSQQSGQGSFYSNSPLHF	TGTGCCAGCAGCCAACAAAGTGGACAGGGAAGCTTTTATTCAAATTCACCCCTCCACTTT	TRBJ1-6	TRBV4-2	.	TRBD1
CASSSRGGSTEAFF	TGTGCCAGCAGTTCGCGGGGGGGGAGCACTGAAGCTTTCTTT	TRBJ1-1	TRBV27	once	.
CASSFGGLGNTIYF	TGTGCCAGCAGTTTCGGGGGGCTCGGAAACACCATATATTTT	TRBJ1-3	TRBV28	.	.
CASSESENQPQHF	TGTGCCAGCAGTGAATCGGAGAATCAGCCCCAGCATTTT	TRBJ1-5	TRBV6-1	once	.
CASSLELAGGLGETQYF	TGTGCCAGCAGCTTGGAGCTAGCGGGGGGCCTCGGAGAGACCCAGTACTTC	TRBJ2-5	TRBV5-4	once	TRBD2
CASSQRGQGYNEQFF	TGTGCCAGCAGCCAGCGGGGCCAGGGCTACAATGAGCAGTTCTTC	TRBJ2-1	TRBV4-2	.	.
CASSFQAGASTDTQYF	TGTGCCAGCAGTTTCCAGGCGGGGGCTAGCACAGATACGCAGTATTTT	TRBJ2-3	TRBV27	.	.
CATRQGSSGANVLTF	TGCGCCACGAGACAGGGGAGCTCTGGGGCCAACGTCCTGACTTTC	TRBJ2-6	TRBV10-2	.	TRBD1
CATSRSTVQPQHF	TGTGCCACCAGCAGAAGTACGGTACAGCCCCAGCATTTT	TRBJ1-5	TRBV15	few	.
CASMGRVAPYEQYF	TGTGCCAGCATGGGCAGGGTTGCACCCTACGAGCAGTACTTC	TRBJ2-7	TRBV28	.	.
CASSRGYYEQYF	TGTGCCAGCAGTCGGGGATACTACGAGCAGTACTTC	TRBJ2-7	TRBV28	.	.
CASSIQGEYNEQFF	TGTGCCAGCAGTATTCAGGGGGAGTACAATGAGCAGTTCTTC	TRBJ2-1	TRBV28	.	TRBD1
CASSLSENTGELFF	TGTGCCAGCAGTCTTAGCGAGAATACCGGGGAGCTGTTTTTT	TRBJ2-2	TRBV28	once	.
CASSLQTAPNQPQHF	TGTGCCAGCAGTTTACAGACAGCGCCCAATCAGCCCCAGCATTTT	TRBJ1-5	TRBV28	few	.
CASSYEGGLKNDYTF	TGTGCCAGCAGCTACGAAGGGGGTTTAAAGAACGACTACACCTTC	TRBJ1-2	TRBV7-2	.	.
CASSLTGDDSQPQHF	TGTGCCAGCAGCTTGACAGGGGATGATAGTCAGCCCCAGCATTTT	TRBJ1-5	TRBV5-6	.	TRBD1
CASSEGTSGGAEDTQYF	TGTGCCAGCAGCGAAGGGACTAGCGGGGGGGCCGAGGATACGCAGTATTTT	TRBJ2-3	TRBV13	.	TRBD2
CASSITGGNTEAFF	TGTGCCAGTAGTATCACAGGGGGAAACACTGAAGCTTTCTTT	TRBJ1-1	TRBV19	.	TRBD1
CASSWTDNEQFF	TGTGCCAGCAGCTGGACTGACAATGAGCAGTTCTTC	TRBJ2-1	TRBV28	.	.
CASSPAQTHEQFF	TGTGCCAGCAGCCCCGCGCAAACCCATGAGCAGTTCTTC	TRBJ2-1	TRBV27	.	.
CASCTGGSDEKLFF	TGTGCCAGCTGTACAGGGGGCTCGGATGAAAAACTGTTTTTT	TRBJ1-4	TRBV7-2	.	TRBD1
CASSPLGGRATEEQFF	TGTGCCAGCAGTCCTCTAGGGGGGAGGGCCACGGAGGAGCAGTTCTTC	TRBJ2-1	TRBV28	once	.
CASTGGGPAGELFF	TGTGCCAGTACGGGGGGAGGGCCTGCCGGGGAGCTGTTTTTT	TRBJ2-2	TRBV19	.	TRBD2
CAWMLSGRGETQYF	TGTGCCTGGATGCTTAGCGGGAGGGGTGAGACCCAGTACTTC	TRBJ2-5	TRBV30	.	TRBD2
CASSTLLDSAGNTIYF	TGTGCCAGTAGTACCCTCCTCGACAGTGCTGGAAACACCATATATTTT	TRBJ1-3	TRBV19	.	.
CASPSGVNTGELFF	TGTGCTTCGCCTAGCGGGGTGAACACCGGGGAGCTGTTTTTT	TRBJ2-2	TRBV30	.	TRBD2
CASSLLAGATDTQYF	TGTGCCAGCAGCTTGTTAGCGGGAGCGACCGATACGCAGTATTTT	TRBJ2-3	TRBV5-4	.	TRBD2